This TCR beta chain was recorded in a study of T cell repertoires in ileal Crohn's disease. At the level of the study: All patients had surgery for stricturing (about 60%) or penetrating (about 40%) disease. Points from the study as a whole: Mucosal expansions were suggested to be mainly CD8 T cells. Endoscopic recurrence occurred in every patient whose clonality exceeded 26.8%. Active smokers at surgery had more clonal expansions than non-smokers.

About this clone: Its antigen is unknown.

Sequencing was performed with immunoSEQ multiplex PCR; in TCRdb, only in-frame clones are kept and a portion is missing. Among some 9,000 clones listed, around 81% were seen once. Looked up from germline, CDR1 is SGDLS and CDR2 is YYNGEE. V dropped 3 bases and J dropped 8; count of bases not matched to a gene: 12. CDR3 length equals 16 residues. The chain has TRBV9 and TRBJ2-1; 9 bases are shared with TRBD2. The source of this sequence is an adult with Crohn's disease. Sequencing was done on a sample of ileal tissue. CDR3 sequence (DNA): TGTGCCAGCAGCGAGGGGTTAGCGGGAGAATTTGATGAGCAGTTCTTC. Its translation: CASSEGLAGEFDEQFF.